The 25 T cell receptor beta chains given below trace back to one sample, sequenced in a study of T cells in Graves' hyperthyroidism and ophthalmopathy (dated by TCRdb to about 2019). The receptor library was made with multiplex PCR. Instrument used: Illumina HiSeq 2000. The TCR beta CDR3 regions were amplified from the RNA transcripts. The TCR CDR3 was subjected to a first round of RT-PCR using the HTBI primer set and the Qiagen OneStep RT-PCR kit. Clones were called with MiXCR by TCRdb after fastp trimmed the public reads at Q25, and only in-frame beta chains were retained. Each record represents a unique CDR3 protein, reported with the most common genes and DNA among its rows. The sample table shows hundreds of thousands of distinct CDR3 sequences, and 45% are seen once. Together, the top ten hold less than 9% of the sample. Sequenced sample: peripheral blood or thyroid tissue (not recorded which). The receptors stem from an adult man with Graves' disease, either hyperthyroidism or ophthalmopathy (not recorded which).

Worth noting for this clonotype: The junction departs from germline at one end; a sequencing error may be responsible. The V call is TRBV7-9, the J call TRBJ2-7; 8 bases line up with TRBD2. Germline V lookup: CDR1 SEHNR, CDR2 FQNEAQ (reference sequence). The CDR3 is 14 residues long. The CDR3 nucleotides are TGCGCCAGCAGCGGTGGAGCGGGGGACTACGAGCAGTACTTC. Its translation is CASSGGAGDYEQYF.

As regards this clonotype: This sequence may be a read error, since a much larger clone differs from it by one base. The chain joins TRBV10-3 to TRBJ2-2; 9 nucleotides agree with TRBD1. The CDR3 length is 13 residues. CDR1 is ENHRY, CDR2 SYGVKD, per germline. Losses at the gene ends were 6 bases for V and 4 bases for J; bases not matched to a gene: 0. The CDR3, as DNA: TGTGCCATCAGGGGACAGGGCACCGGGGAGCTGTTTTTT. Translating gives CAIRGQGTGELFF.

This clonotype came up a few times. This chain uses TRBV6-5 with TRBJ2-7, with D unresolved. Trimming pared 7 bases from V and 0 bases from J, leaving 13 bases between. Germline loops: CDR1 MNHEY, CDR2 SVGAGI. The CDR3 has 14 amino acids. The CDR3 reads CASKSGLASYEQYF. The CDR3 coding sequence is TGTGCCAGCAAGTCCGGTTTAGCCTCCTACGAGCAGTACTTC.

The genes are TRBV2 and TRBJ1-3; 12 bases map to TRBD1. V shed 10 bases, J shed 8 bases, and the junction held 9 bases outside the gene matches. CDR3 length equals 14 residues. Germline lookup yields CDR1 SNHLY and CDR2 FYNNEI. The CDR3 DNA reads TGTGCCACCTTACCGGGACAGGGGGCTGACACCATATATTTT. It specifies CATLPGQGADTIYF.

This clonotype was seen ten or more times. The chain recombines TRBV7-2 with TRBJ2-7, with 14 bases matching TRBD2. Germline V gene data show CDR1 as SGHTA and CDR2 as FQGNSA. Trimming cost V 3 bases and J 6 bases; bases outside gene matches: 4. CDR3 length equals 15 residues. CDR3 nucleotides: TGTGCCAGCAGCTTCGTGGGACTAGCGGGAGTCGAGCAGTACTTC. Translated, it gives CASSFVGLAGVEQYF.

This clonotype was seen at least ten times. The rearrangement links TRBV7-6 to TRBJ1-4; D is possibly TRBD1 (6 bases). CDR3 length equals 15 residues. Trimming removed 5 bases from V and 5 bases from J, with 15 bases in between. CDR1 and CDR2 from the germline V gene are SGHVS and FNYEAQ. CDR3 nucleotides: TGTGCCAGCAGCCTCGGACAGAACGAAAATGAAAAACTGTTTTTT. Translation: CASSLGQNENEKLFF.

This clonotype was recorded many times. The chain employs TRBV29-1 and TRBJ2-7; 7 bases agree with TRBD2. Germline V CDR1 and CDR2: SQVTM, ANQGSEA. The CDR3 totals 13 residues. V lost 4 bases and J lost 2; bases outside the gene matches: 5. Here the CDR3 reads CSVVGGTTYEQYF. CDR3 nucleotide sequence: TGCAGCGTTGTTGGCGGGACTACCTACGAGCAGTACTTC.

This clonotype was seen a handful of times. The germline gene is not matched at one end of the junction; a read error may be the cause. This rearrangement joins TRBV6-5 to TRBJ2-5; 7 bases agree with TRBD1. The germline gives CDR1 MNHEY, CDR2 SVGAGI. The CDR3 consists of 14 residues. CDR3 nucleotide sequence: TGTGCCATCAGTGAGACAGGGTTACAAGAGACCCAGTACTTC. Its translation: CAISETGLQETQYF.

The CDR3 region has the DNA TGTGCCAGCAGTGGCCAGGGGATGACTGAAGCTTTCTTT. As protein: CASSGQGMTEAFF. The chain couples TRBV25-1 to TRBJ1-1; a weak D match, TRBD1 (6 bases). CDR1 and CDR2 from the germline V gene are MGHDK and SYGVNS. V dropped 4 bases and J dropped 5 bases, with 11 bases sitting between them. This CDR3 comprises 13 residues.

To note about this clonotype: A much larger clone differs from this one at a single base, so this may be a read error. The V gene is TRBV7-2, the J gene TRBJ1-4, with 7 bases identical to TRBD1. CDR3 size: 13 residues. The germline V gene encodes CDR1 SGHTA and CDR2 FQGNSA. CDR3: CASSLGQFEKLVF. CDR3 coding DNA: TGTGCCAGCAGCCTGGGACAGTTTGAAAAACTGGTTTTT.

The CDR3 loop is CASNRQGSNTEAFF. The CDR3 DNA sequence: TGTGCCAGCAACCGACAGGGCTCGAACACTGAAGCTTTCTTT. The rearrangement joins TRBV7-9 to TRBJ1-1; 7 bases align to TRBD1. The germline V gene encodes CDR1 SEHNR and CDR2 FQNEAQ (reference sequence). J was trimmed by 1 base and V by 7 bases; bases with no gene match: 6. The CDR3 totals 14 residues.

The rearrangement uses TRBV29-1 and TRBJ1-1; 7 nucleotides line up with TRBD1. Germline assignment: CDR1 SQVTM and CDR2 ANQGSEA. There are 12 residues in the CDR3. V was pared by 2 bases and J by 8 bases, with 5 bases of the junction left unmatched. The CDR3 loop is CSVEQGGQEAFF. DNA for the CDR3: TGCAGCGTTGAACAGGGGGGACAGGAAGCTTTCTTT.

The chain uses TRBV12-3 or TRBV12-4 and TRBJ2-7; maybe TRBD2 (5 bases). V was trimmed by 2 bases and J by 2 bases, leaving 7 bases between them. The CDR3 has 13 amino acids. CDR3 DNA sequence: TGTGCCAGCAGTTTAAAGCGGACCTACGAGCAGTACTTC. Its translation is CASSLKRTYEQYF.

This clonotype was recorded at least ten times. V gene TRBV15 combines with J gene TRBJ1-2; TRBD1 agrees at 9 bases. The CDR3 is made up of 12 amino acids. V lost 4 bases, J lost 14 bases, and 8 bases stayed unmatched. Looked up from germline, CDR1 is LNHNV and CDR2 is YYDKDF (reference sequence). CDR3 loop: CATSMGTGWFTF. Written as DNA, the CDR3 is TGTGCCACCAGCATGGGGACAGGGTGGTTTACCTTC.

In the case of this clonotype: Just one base apart from a much larger clone, this may be a read error. The gene calls are TRBV9 and TRBJ1-3; 8 nucleotides line up with TRBD1. Trimming took 3 bases from V and 2 from J; bases not matched to a gene: 4. This CDR3 has 15 residues. Germline CDR1 SGDLS, CDR2 YYNGEE. The CDR3 region is CASSADRGAGNTIYF. The CDR3 DNA follows: TGTGCCAGCAGCGCCGACAGGGGAGCTGGAAACACCATATATTTT.

In the case of this clonotype: The CDR3 ends on some other residue instead of the conserved phenylalanine or tryptophan, so this is likely a read error. The DNA is omitted, as the CDR3 cannot be located on it reliably, and the CDR3 follows TCRdb's listing. The CDR3 sequence is CASSEGKT. The chain is built from TRBV10-1 and TRBJ2-5. Looked up from germline, CDR1 is WNHNN and CDR2 is SYGVQD (reference sequence). A total of 8 residues make up the CDR3, ends included.

The rearrangement uses TRBV5-1 and TRBJ1-1, with 9 nucleotides matching TRBD1. The J segment lost 1 base and the V segment lost 4 bases, leaving 8 bases of the junction unmatched. Germline CDR1 reads SGHRS; CDR2 reads YFSETQ. The CDR3 contains 16 residues. CDR3 region: CASSLGQGKTNTEAFF. The CDR3 DNA reads as TGCGCCAGCAGCCTGGGACAGGGCAAAACGAACACTGAAGCTTTCTTT.

This clonotype appeared a single time. A read error is possible here, since a much larger clone lies one base away. The gene calls are TRBV10-3 and TRBJ2-2; D is ambiguous. The germline V gene encodes CDR1 ENHRY and CDR2 SYGVKD. V lost 8 bases to trimming and J lost 7 bases, with 17 bases between them. This CDR3 spans 14 amino acids. The DNA for the CDR3 is TGTGCCATCGGTGCCGACGCAAGAGGCGGGGAGCTGTTTTTT. It encodes CAIGADARGGELFF.

This clonotype was picked up a small number of times. The rearrangement joins TRBV27 to TRBJ1-5; 8 positions agree with TRBD1. CDR3 length: 16 residues. The V gene's germline CDR1 is MNHEY and CDR2 SMNVEV (reference sequence). V was clipped by 5 bases and J by 8 bases; unmatched bases: 14. The CDR3 spells CASSTRQGIGLEPQHF. Written as DNA, the CDR3 is TGTGCCAGCAGTACGAGACAGGGGATTGGTTTGGAGCCCCAGCATTTT.

Concerning this clonotype itself: A much larger clone differs by one base, so this may be a read error. The chain uses TRBV10-3 and TRBJ2-7; maybe TRBD1 (5 bases). The length of the CDR3 is 13 residues. Per germline, CDR1 ENHRY and CDR2 SYGVKD. The CDR3 coding sequence is TGTGCCATCAGTGAGTCGACAGCCTACGGGCAGTACTTC. Translated: CAISESTAYGQYF.

The chain is built from TRBV20-1 and TRBJ2-5, with 8 bases that match TRBD1. Germline V gene data show CDR1 as DFQATT and CDR2 as SNEGSKA (reference sequence). The CDR3 length is 14 residues. V lost 6 bases to trimming and J lost 0 bases; unmatched junction nucleotides: 6. Here the CDR3 reads CSARTGQYQETQYF. The CDR3 region has the DNA TGCAGTGCCCGGACAGGGCAGTACCAAGAGACCCAGTACTTC.

This chain joins TRBV20-1 and TRBJ2-5; 7 nucleotides agree with TRBD1. Germline trimming cut 0 bases from V and 4 bases from J; bases unmatched to any gene: 5. CDR1 and CDR2 (germline): DFQATT, SNEGSKA (reference sequence). CDR3 length: 14 residues. CDR3: CSARELRDRETQYF. CDR3 coding DNA: TGCAGTGCTAGAGAACTCCGGGACAGAGAGACCCAGTACTTC.

A few counts support this clonotype. The chain's CDR3 is CASTRKTGGTYEQYF. For the CDR3, the DNA is TGCGCCAGCACCCGAAAGACAGGGGGCACCTACGAGCAGTACTTC. V is TRBV5-1 and J is TRBJ2-7; 10 bases are a match to TRBD1. Germline V gives CDR1 SGHRS, CDR2 YFSETQ. The CDR3 has 15 amino acids. Trimming removed 6 bases from V and 2 bases from J; junction bases left unmatched: 8.

The V and J genes are TRBV6-5 and TRBJ2-5; D is unclear. Germline lookup yields CDR1 MNHEY and CDR2 SVGAGI. There are 13 residues in the CDR3. V lost 0 bases and J lost 5, with 7 bases in between. CDR3 region: CASSYSVGETQYF. The CDR3 DNA sequence: TGTGCCAGCAGTTACTCGGTTGGGGAGACCCAGTACTTC.

This clonotype was counted only a few times. The rearrangement joins TRBV20-1 to TRBJ1-6; D remains ambiguous. V lost 8 bases and J 0 bases, leaving 20 bases between the germline ends. Looked up from germline, CDR1 is DFQATT and CDR2 is SNEGSKA (reference sequence). The CDR3 extends over 17 amino acids. The CDR3 DNA follows: TGCAGTTCCCCCCCCGGACTTGGTCGCTCCTATAATTCACCCCTCCACTTT. Protein: CSSPPGLGRSYNSPLHF.